The T cell receptor (beta chain) under discussion was sequenced for a study of blood T cell repertoires in COVID-19. Across the study: The United States, Italy and Spain were the sources of the acute and convalescent COVID-19 samples. T cells, B-cell-depleted T cells, or PBMCs provided the cDNA or gDNA that served as material.

Original processing methods: The assay estimated nucleated cells by amplifying reference gene primers. Clones were sequenced by immunoSEQ multiplex PCR, and TCRdb holds only the in-frame ones, with some missing. V and J calls and clone size follow that table, whereas D and trimming were derived from the DNA. The data show approximately 56,000 clones, over 75% seen once. Enrolled during active infection, Seattle patients were then followed longitudinally. Looked up from germline, CDR1 is KGHSH and CDR2 is LQKENI. The CDR3 is made up of 12 amino acids. Trimming left V 3 bases short and J 6 bases short, with 9 bases between.

The sequencing sample was made of peripheral blood. This rearrangement joins TRBV18 to TRBJ2-7, with a possible D match to TRBD1 (5 bases). The source is an elderly woman with COVID-19, enrolled during active disease. This CDR3 is CASSPGRSEQYF. CDR3 bases: TGTGCCAGCTCACCGGGGCGAAGCGAGCAGTACTTC.